This T cell receptor (beta chain) comes out of a study of cytomegalovirus exposure and HLA in healthy donors. Study details: From about 179 million T cells, an earlier analysis saw 120 million or so unique TCR beta sequences.

Use of 60 Vbeta and 13 Jbeta primers characterized the PCR. Only in-frame clones appear in the TCRdb table, and some are missing; sequencing was by immunoSEQ multiplex PCR. Of approximately 90,000 clones listed, roughly 8.2% were seen once; the top ten hold 2.3%. General study findings and limits: Presence/absence results assume similar sequencing depth per donor, which may not hold. One variant, a missense change in DCLRE1C, was linked in a later analysis to TCR beta V- and J-gene trimming. It is likely that the observed cluster of highly shared sequence variants was a sequencing artifact.

From germline, CDR1 is SGHVS and CDR2 FQNEAQ. The CDR3 loop spans 16 amino acids. V dropped 5 bases and J dropped 3 bases, with 16 bases sitting between them. This clone was seen only a few times. What it binds is not known. The chain recombines TRBV7-8 with TRBJ2-2; weak D call: TRBD1 (5 bases). This TCR derives from a man between 45 and 60 years old in good health and CMV-seronegative. The specimen was PBMCs. CDR3 amino acids: CASSPRQKSYTGELFF. CDR3 sequence (DNA): TGTGCCAGCAGCCCGCGACAGAAAAGTTACACCGGGGAGCTGTTTTTT.